This is a list of T cell receptor beta chains from one sample in a study of metastatic and nonmetastatic thyroid tumors. TCRdb used MiXCR to call clones anew from the PCR reads. The sample carries just over 15,000 clones, just under 35% recorded once. The sequencing sample was made of tumor tissue. The receptors here all came from a male donor with papillary thyroid cancer or a benign thyroid nodule (not recorded which). Some clones in this sample may be carry-over from other donors' samples. Both conserved end residues are part of each CDR3. D genes are given only for firm matches. Clone size, where shown, is once, few, many, or a class for clones that have expanded.

clone_size: many
v_call: TRBV6-1
j_call: TRBJ2-1
d_call: TRBD2
cdr3_aa: CASRRTSGLSYNEQFF
cdr3_nt: TGTGCCAGCAGGCGGACTAGCGGTTTATCCTACAATGAGCAGTTCTTC

clone_size: large
v_call: TRBV6-1
j_call: TRBJ1-2
d_call: NA
cdr3_aa: CASSRQESNYGYTF
cdr3_nt: TGTGCCAGCAGTAGACAGGAGTCTAACTATGGCTACACCTTC

clone_size: many
v_call: TRBV20-1
j_call: TRBJ1-2
d_call: NA
cdr3_aa: CSGGANYGYTF
cdr3_nt: TGCAGCGGTGGGGCGAACTATGGCTACACCTTC

clone_size: NA
v_call: TRBV28
j_call: TRBJ2-7
d_call: NA
cdr3_aa: CASSLASSNEQYF
cdr3_nt: TGTGCCAGCAGTTTGGCATCCTCAAACGAGCAGTACTTC

clone_size: NA
v_call: TRBV3-1
j_call: TRBJ2-3
d_call: NA
cdr3_aa: CGSSQEVIRDTQYF
cdr3_nt: TGTGGCAGCAGCCAAGAGGTCATAAGAGATACCCAGTATTTT

clone_size: few
v_call: TRBV28
j_call: TRBJ1-5
d_call: NA
cdr3_aa: CASKEGTGNQPQHF
cdr3_nt: TGTGCCAGCAAGGAAGGTACGGGTAATCAGCCCCAGCATTTT

clone_size: many
v_call: TRBV20-1
j_call: TRBJ2-2
d_call: TRBD2
cdr3_aa: CSATGLAGHRGYTGELFF
cdr3_nt: TGCAGTGCTACTGGACTAGCGGGGCACCGCGGGTACACCGGGGAGCTGTTTTTT

clone_size: medium-sized
v_call: TRBV6-1
j_call: TRBJ1-6
d_call: NA
cdr3_aa: CASSERLSSYNSPLHF
cdr3_nt: TGTGCCAGCAGTGAAAGATTAAGCTCCTATAATTCACCCCTCCACTTT

clone_size: many
v_call: TRBV2
j_call: TRBJ2-1
d_call: TRBD2
cdr3_aa: CASSEGAGDYNEQFF
cdr3_nt: TGTGCCAGCAGTGAAGGGGCGGGAGACTACAATGAGCAGTTCTTC

clone_size: medium-sized
v_call: TRBV11-2
j_call: TRBJ2-1
d_call: NA
cdr3_aa: CASSSSRAEGMDEQFF
cdr3_nt: TGTGCCAGCAGCTCCTCCCGAGCGGAAGGGATGGATGAGCAGTTCTTC

clone_size: NA
v_call: TRBV19
j_call: TRBJ1-2
d_call: TRBD1
cdr3_aa: CASTIQGLSDYGYTF
cdr3_nt: TGTGCCAGTACCATACAGGGGCTATCTGACTATGGCTACACCTTC

clone_size: many
v_call: TRBV15
j_call: TRBJ2-2
d_call: NA
cdr3_aa: CAASRAGVTGELSF
cdr3_nt: TGTGCCGCCAGCAGAGCTGGGGTCACCGGGGAGCTGTCTTTT